This entry lists 21 T cell receptor beta chains sequenced from one sample in a study of blood T cell repertoires in COVID-19. Sequenced by immunoSEQ multiplex PCR; TCRdb stores in-frame clones only, minus some. The data show some 57,000 clones, with 85% to 90% seen just once and under 1.3% held by the top ten. Sequencing input: peripheral blood. The source is a man between 70 and 80 years old with acute or convalescent COVID-19.

The chain carries TRBV3-1 (or the pseudogene TRBV3-2) and TRBJ1-2; the D is unclear. Germline loops: CDR1 LGHDT, CDR2 YNNKEL (reference sequence). V lost 1 base, J lost 5 bases, and 8 bases lay in between. The CDR3 covers 13 residues. The CDR3, as DNA: TGTGCCAGCAGCCAAGCAGGAAATTATGGCTACACCTTC. Translated: CASSQAGNYGYTF.

The CDR3 DNA sequence: TGTGCCAGCAGCCACGGAGGTCAGCCCCAGCATTTT. Amino acid sequence: CASSHGGQPQHF. V usage is TRBV3-1 (or the pseudogene TRBV3-2) and J usage is TRBJ1-5, with D hard to call. The germline CDR1 and CDR2 sequences are LGHDT and YNNKEL (reference sequence). Between the trimmed V and J ends, which lost 3 bases and 6 bases, there was a span of 6 bases. The CDR3 is made up of 12 amino acids.

The rearrangement links TRBV27 to TRBJ2-7; D may be TRBD2 (6 bases). Germline values: CDR1 MNHEY, CDR2 SMNVEV (reference sequence). V was shortened by 2 bases and J by 0 bases, with 17 bases between the two germline ends. CDR3 length: 17 residues. The CDR3 is CASSLPFPGLCSYEQYF. As DNA, the CDR3 is TGTGCCAGCAGTTTACCGTTTCCGGGACTCTGCTCCTACGAGCAGTACTTC.

V is TRBV7-9 and J is TRBJ2-1; a weak D match, TRBD2 (5 bases). Germline V gene lookup returns CDR1 SEHNR and CDR2 FQNEAQ (reference sequence). Trimming removed 3 bases from V and 5 bases from J, with 14 bases in between. The CDR3 has 15 amino acids. This CDR3 is CASSFQGSSDNEQFF. The CDR3, as DNA: TGTGCCAGCAGCTTCCAAGGGAGTAGTGACAATGAGCAGTTCTTC.

The chain has TRBV3-1 (or the pseudogene TRBV3-2) and TRBJ2-7; 10 bases are shared with TRBD1. The CDR3 is 17 residues long. CDR1 and CDR2 from the germline V gene are LGHDT and YNNKEL (reference sequence). After removal of 3 bases from V and 2 bases from J, the junction contained 10 bases not matched to a gene. The CDR3 protein is CASSQYGGGQGPYEQYF. CDR3 nucleotides: TGTGCCAGCAGCCAGTATGGGGGGGGACAGGGGCCCTACGAGCAGTACTTC.

The chain carries TRBV6-6 and TRBJ2-1; D gene ambiguous. V was cut by 4 bases and J by 5 bases, with 6 bases left in between. The CDR3 consists of 12 residues. The germline V gene has CDR1 MNHNY and CDR2 SVGAGI (reference sequence). The CDR3 region has the DNA TGTGCCAGCAGTTTAGAGGACAATGAGCAGTTCTTC. Translated: CASSLEDNEQFF.

Only a few counts were recorded for this clone. The rearrangement joins TRBV5-1 to TRBJ1-3; D perhaps matches TRBD1 (5 bases). CDR1 SGHRS and CDR2 YFSETQ come from the germline V gene. V was shortened by 0 bases and J by 3 bases, with 13 bases between the two germline ends. The CDR3 sequence is 16 residues long. The CDR3 DNA reads TGCGCCAGCAGCTTGGAGGGCAGGGTAAATGGAAACACCATATATTTT. It specifies CASSLEGRVNGNTIYF.

The rearrangement joins TRBV2 to TRBJ2-7; D call uncertain. The V end lost 1 base, the J end lost 4 bases, and 8 bases lay between the germline ends. This CDR3 region has 13 residues. Germline values: CDR1 SNHLY, CDR2 FYNNEI. The chain's CDR3 is CASSEVPRYEQYF. The CDR3 coding sequence is TGTGCCAGCAGTGAAGTTCCCCGTTACGAGCAGTACTTC.

The chain couples TRBV5-6 to TRBJ1-5; 9 bases align to TRBD1. There are 17 residues in the CDR3. Germline trimming cut 1 base from V and 3 bases from J; bases unmatched to any gene: 8. Germline V gene lookup returns CDR1 SGHDT and CDR2 YYEEEE. The DNA of the CDR3 is TGTGCCAGCAGCTTGCGCCATACAGGGGGCATCAATCAGCCCCAGCATTTT. Residues: CASSLRHTGGINQPQHF.

V gene TRBV14 combines with J gene TRBJ2-5, with 7 bases identical to TRBD1. The length of the CDR3 is 14 residues. The ends lost 3 bases at V and 2 bases at J; junction bases unmatched: 3. Per the germline V gene, CDR1 is SGHDN and CDR2 is FVKESK. The CDR3 nucleotides read TGTGCCAGCAGCCAGGGACAGAAGCAAGAGACCCAGTACTTC. Its translation is CASSQGQKQETQYF.

The rearrangement uses TRBV4-1 and TRBJ1-5; 9 positions agree with TRBD1. The CDR3 loop spans 17 amino acids. Per the germline V gene, CDR1 is MGHRA and CDR2 is YSYEKL. V dropped 3 bases and J dropped 5; count of bases not matched to a gene: 11. In DNA form, the CDR3 reads TGCGCCAGCAGCCATGAATCCCGGGACAGGGACCATCAGCCCCAGCATTTT. Translating gives CASSHESRDRDHQPQHF.

This chain joins TRBV7-3 and TRBJ2-2; a possible D gene is TRBD1 (5 bases). This CDR3 contains 13 residues. With 6 bases removed from V and 6 bases from J, the gap between germline ends came to 11 bases. Germline V gene data show CDR1 as SGHTA and CDR2 as FQGTGA. CDR3 amino acids: CASSNGAAGELFF. In nucleotides, the CDR3 is TGTGCCAGCAGTAATGGGGCGGCCGGGGAGCTGTTTTTT.

This sequence joins TRBV7-7 and TRBJ2-2, with D perhaps matching TRBD2 (7 bases). The CDR3 runs to 14 residues. Looked up from germline, CDR1 is SSHAT and CDR2 is FNYEAQ (reference sequence). V lost 8 bases, J lost 2 bases, and 12 bases lay in between. The CDR3 nucleotides are TGTGCCAGCGGGGGGGCGCGAAACACCGGGGAGCTGTTTTTT. It codes for CASGGARNTGELFF. Drawing the rest from reference TRBV7-7 and TRBJ2-2, the complete variable domain is GAGVSQSPRYKVTKRGQDVTLRCDPISSHATLYWYQQALGQGPEFLTYFNYEAQPDKSGLPSDRFSAERPEGSISTLTIQRTEQRDSAMYRCASGGARNTGELFFGEGSRLTVL.

The chain couples TRBV9 to TRBJ2-2, with 9 bases matching TRBD1. The V gene end was trimmed by 0 bases and the J gene end by 4 bases; junction bases not matched to a gene: 4. This CDR3 is built from 16 residues. Germline V CDR1 and CDR2: SGDLS, YYNGEE. The DNA for the CDR3 is TGTGCCAGCAGCGTAGCTTGGGACAGGGCCACCGGGGAGCTGTTTTTT. Its translation: CASSVAWDRATGELFF. The variable domain in full, completed from reference TRBV9 and TRBJ2-2, reads DSGVTQTPKHLITATGQRVTLRCSPRSGDLSVYWYQQSLDQGLQFLIQYYNGEERAKGNILERFSAQQFPDLHSELNLSSLELGDSALYFCASSVAWDRATGELFFGEGSRLTVL.

This chain joins TRBV7-3 and TRBJ2-7; possible D gene TRBD1, 5 bases. The CDR3 covers 14 residues. Germline CDR1 is SGHTA and CDR2 is FQGTGA. V gave up 1 base and J gave up 6 bases, with 13 bases separating them. Written as DNA, the CDR3 is TGTGCCAGCAGCTTAAAGGAGAAAGGGGTCGAGCAGTACTTC. Protein product: CASSLKEKGVEQYF. Based on the CDR3 plus reference TRBV7-3 and TRBJ2-7, the full variable domain is GAGVSQTPSNKVTEKGKYVELRCDPISGHTALYWYRQSLGQGPEFLIYFQGTGAADDSGLPNDRFFAVRPEGSVSTLKIQRTERGDSAVYLCASSLKEKGVEQYFGPGTRLTVT.

This clone has a handful of counts. The chain carries TRBV6-2 or TRBV6-3 and TRBJ1-5; TRBD1 matches 8 bases. V trimming: 4 bases; J trimming: 5 bases; junction bases outside the gene matches: 7. The CDR3 length is 15 residues. The germline gives CDR1 MNHEY, CDR2 SVGEGT. CDR3 protein: CASSSRGQGYQPQHF. The CDR3, as DNA: TGTGCCAGCAGTTCCCGCGGACAGGGCTATCAGCCCCAGCATTTT.

This chain uses TRBV6-1 with TRBJ1-1; tentative D call: TRBD1 (6 bases). The V end lost 2 bases, the J end lost 5 bases, and 15 bases lay between the germline ends. The CDR3 is 15 residues long. The germline gives CDR1 MNHNS, CDR2 SASEGT. DNA of the CDR3: TGTGCCAGCAGTGAATATGGGGGCTTGGTAACTGAAGCTTTCTTT. It specifies CASSEYGGLVTEAFF.

In its sample, this clone was seen once. This chain joins TRBV10-1 and TRBJ2-2, with 9 bases lining up with TRBD2. J lost 0 bases, V lost 5 bases, and 4 bases had no gene match. Germline loops: CDR1 WNHNN, CDR2 SYGVQD (reference sequence). The CDR3 sequence is 16 residues long. CDR3 nucleotides: TGCGCCAGCAGTTCCGGGACTAGCTCGAACACCGGGGAGCTGTTTTTT. The encoded protein is CASSSGTSSNTGELFF.

This rearrangement joins TRBV6-1 to TRBJ2-7; D call uncertain. Germline V gives CDR1 MNHNS, CDR2 SASEGT. The CDR3 extends over 14 amino acids. Trimming removed 3 bases at V and 6 bases at J, with 15 bases between. CDR3 region: CASSEQVAPREQYF. CDR3 nucleotides: TGTGCCAGCAGTGAGCAGGTGGCTCCTCGCGAGCAGTACTTC.

A few counts support this clone. The chain joins TRBV12-3 or TRBV12-4 to TRBJ1-5; possibly TRBD1 for D (5 bases). This CDR3 contains 13 residues. Trimming left V 8 bases short and J 0 bases short, with 8 bases between. CDR3 DNA: TGTGCCAGCCGACAGTATAGCAATCAGCCCCAGCATTTT. Translated: CASRQYSNQPQHF.

The V and J genes are TRBV7-3 and TRBJ2-1, with TRBD2 matching 11 bases. V shed 5 bases and J 9 bases; nucleotides not matched to a gene: 9. The CDR3 covers 15 residues. From germline, CDR1 is SGHTA and CDR2 FQGTGA. The DNA of the CDR3 is TGTGCCAGCAGCATGTCTAGCGGGAGGCTGAGTGAGCAGTTCTTC. This translates into CASSMSSGRLSEQFF.